This T cell receptor (beta chain) was found in a study of blood T cells in healthy people across ages. A few counts support this clonotype. As yet, its antigen is unknown. One junction end disagrees with the germline gene, perhaps due to a read error. General study results and limits: Both naive CD4+ cell counts and diversity were greater in long-lived donors than in aged donors.

This CDR3 region has 16 residues. Looked up from germline, CDR1 is SGHTA and CDR2 is FQGNSA. With a J-beta primer mix and a sample-barcoded 5' primer, a second PCR ran about 6 to 11 cycles. MiXCR, run by TCRdb on the 5' RACE reads, gives a single entry per CDR3 protein. This table holds under 1,000,000 distinct CDR3 sequences, about 37% found once. The source is a man younger than 30 in good health. Sequencing input: blood. The J gene is TRBJ2-2, the V gene TRBV7-2, with a possible D match to TRBD1 (6 bases). This CDR3 is CASTVPGERNIGELFF. The DNA of the CDR3 is TGTGCCAGCACCGTCCCAGGGGAGCGAAACATCGGGGAGCTGTTTTTT.